A few counts support the clone carrying this T cell receptor (beta chain). Its antigen is not identified. The sample originates from a study of T cell repertoires in cytomegalovirus infection. Study-level results: CMV-specific HLA-C-restricted TCR beta clonotypes dominated the ex vivo response. Of the TCR beta families, the public ones yielded a cumulative frequency that identified carriers of CMV plus the relevant HLA.

MiXCR, run by TCRdb on the reads, gives a single entry per CDR3 protein. Here the sample spans about 530,000 distinct CDR3 sequences, about 25% being singletons. V was shortened by 5 bases and J by 7 bases, with 11 bases between the two germline ends. The length of the CDR3 is 13 residues. CDR1 is SGHNT, CDR2 YENEEA, per germline. The rearrangement uses TRBV11-3 and TRBJ2-2, with D tentatively TRBD2 (6 bases). Input material: PBMCs. The origin of this receptor is a human donor in good health (CMV status not recorded). Some clones in this sample may be carry-over from other donors' samples. CDR3 loop: CASSQTRGGELFF. Here the CDR3 DNA reads TGTGCCAGCAGCCAGACTAGAGGCGGGGAGCTGTTTTTT. Combining the CDR3 with reference TRBV11-3 and TRBJ2-2 gives the whole variable domain EAGVVQSPRYKIIEKKQPVAFWCNPISGHNTLYWYLQNLGQGPELLIRYENEEAVDDSQLPKDRFSAERLKGVDSTLKIQPAELGDSAVYLCASSQTRGGELFFGEGSRLTVL.